This entry lists 10 T cell receptor beta chains sequenced from one sample in a study of beta chain features in type 1 diabetes (dated by TCRdb to the late 2010s). Receptor libraries were prepared by the immunoSEQ multiplex PCR assay. All of the isolated RNA was reverse transcribed with the High Capacity cDNA Reverse Transcription Kit, so expressed TCRB transcripts were sequenced. Not all clones reach the TCRdb copy of this immuneACCESS table, which keeps in-frame sequences only. Checked studies attribute under half of the gap to unresolved V genes and leave the rest unexplained. This sample gives more than 300,000 clones in total; 10% to 15% of them show up just once. The ten largest clones take up around 0.0099% of the sample. No cognate antigen is known for these TCRs. Beyond this particular receptor, the publication reports: In all four CD4+ subsets, TCRB CDR3 length was moderately but significantly shorter in type 1 diabetes patients.

Sample: naive CD4+ T cells from blood. According to the study, the label for this sample's cell subset or site signals: true naive CD4+ T cells. These receptor sequences come from a woman between 18 and 29 years old with type 1 diabetes.

This clone turned up a few times. The CDR3 region is CASSDSRYEQYF. The CDR3 bases are TGTGCCAGTTCAGACAGTCGCTACGAGCAGTACTTC. The V and J genes are TRBV19 and TRBJ2-7, with D maybe TRBD1 (5 bases). Germline V CDR1 and CDR2: LNHDA, SQIVND (reference sequence). The CDR3 is 12 residues long. With 8 bases removed from V and 3 bases from J, the gap between germline ends came to 11 bases.

The CDR3 bases are TGTGCCAGCAGCAGCAGGGACAGGGAAGCTTTCTTT. It codes for CASSSRDREAFF. The chain carries TRBV9 and TRBJ1-1; 8 nucleotides match TRBD1. This CDR3 spans 12 amino acids. Germline V gene data show CDR1 as SGDLS and CDR2 as YYNGEE. Trimming cost V 4 bases and J 8 bases; bases outside gene matches: 4.

The chain is built from TRBV7-2 and TRBJ2-1, with D maybe TRBD2 (6 bases). Looked up from germline, CDR1 is SGHTA and CDR2 is FQGNSA. Trimming shortened V by 0 bases and J by 8 bases, and 11 bases separated the two germline ends. This CDR3 has 14 amino acids. The DNA for the CDR3 is TGTGCCAGCAGCTTAGCCCCGGGAGTTCATGAGCAGTTCTTC. Translated: CASSLAPGVHEQFF.

In its sample, this clone was seen a few times. The rearrangement joins TRBV12-5 to TRBJ2-1; 9 bases are shared with TRBD1. V shed 6 bases and J 7 bases; nucleotides not matched to a gene: 7. The CDR3 extends over 14 amino acids. Germline V gene lookup returns CDR1 LGHNT and CDR2 FRNRAP. For the CDR3, the DNA is TGTGCTAGTGGGCGACAGGGGGTAAGGAATGAGCAGTTCTTC. It is translated as CASGRQGVRNEQFF.

This clone has a handful of counts. The CDR3 is CASSYSNSAVGEQFF. CDR3 coding DNA: TGTGCCAGCAGTTACTCGAATTCAGCGGTCGGTGAGCAGTTCTTC. The chain couples TRBV6-5 to TRBJ2-1; D perhaps matches TRBD2 (5 bases). The CDR3 consists of 15 residues. Trimming pared 0 bases from V and 9 bases from J, leaving 15 bases between. Germline V CDR1 and CDR2: MNHEY, SVGAGI.

The chain links TRBV25-1 to TRBJ1-4; D may be TRBD1 (6 bases). Germline V gives CDR1 MGHDK, CDR2 SYGVNS. The germline V and J ends were trimmed by 1 base and 7 bases, with 13 bases remaining between them. This CDR3 is 15 amino acids long. This chain's CDR3 is CASSESRGYSEKLFF. CDR3 coding DNA: TGTGCCAGCAGTGAATCCAGGGGATATAGTGAAAAACTGTTTTTT.

This chain connects TRBV27 to TRBJ2-2; the D gene is possibly TRBD2 (7 bases). V lost 8 bases to trimming and J lost 3 bases, with 19 bases between them. The germline V gene has CDR1 MNHEY and CDR2 SMNVEV (reference sequence). The CDR3 is made up of 16 amino acids. The CDR3 loop reads CASSARGGAYTGELFF. Written as DNA, the CDR3 is TGTGCCAGCTCCGCTCGCGGGGGCGCCTACACCGGGGAGCTGTTTTTT.

There are a few counts of this clone. The chain links TRBV28 to TRBJ2-3; no definite D call. The CDR3 has 14 amino acids. The V gene lost 2 bases and the J gene lost 4 bases, with 10 bases spanning the gap. The germline gives CDR1 MDHEN, CDR2 SYDVKM. Here the CDR3 DNA reads TGTGCCAGCAGTTTACGTAGAAGCGCAGATACGCAGTATTTT. It is translated as CASSLRRSADTQYF.

This clone was picked up a small number of times. This chain uses TRBV7-2 with TRBJ1-1; TRBD1 is a possible D gene (5 bases). The CDR3 extends over 13 amino acids. Germline-derived CDR1 and CDR2 are SGHTA and FQGNSA. V was clipped by 0 bases and J by 8 bases, with 10 bases between them. CDR3 amino acids: CASSLAGGGEAFF. The CDR3 DNA sequence: TGTGCCAGCAGCTTAGCTGGGGGAGGGGAAGCTTTCTTT.

This clone was detected a few times. The V gene is TRBV7-2, the J gene TRBJ1-5; tentatively, D is TRBD1 (5 bases). Between the trimmed V and J ends, which lost 1 base and 6 bases, there was a span of 13 bases. The CDR3 is made up of 15 amino acids. Germline V lookup: CDR1 SGHTA, CDR2 FQGNSA. The CDR3 DNA follows: TGTGCCAGCAGCTTAGGGGGGGTAGCCCGTCAGCCCCAGCATTTT. It translates to CASSLGGVARQPQHF. The full variable domain, with the rest looked up from reference TRBV7-2 and TRBJ1-5, is GAGVSQSPSNKVTEKGKDVELRCDPISGHTALYWYRQSLGQGLEFLIYFQGNSAPDKSGLPSDRFSAERTGGSVSTLTIQRTQQEDSAVYLCASSLGGVARQPQHFGDGTRLSIL.